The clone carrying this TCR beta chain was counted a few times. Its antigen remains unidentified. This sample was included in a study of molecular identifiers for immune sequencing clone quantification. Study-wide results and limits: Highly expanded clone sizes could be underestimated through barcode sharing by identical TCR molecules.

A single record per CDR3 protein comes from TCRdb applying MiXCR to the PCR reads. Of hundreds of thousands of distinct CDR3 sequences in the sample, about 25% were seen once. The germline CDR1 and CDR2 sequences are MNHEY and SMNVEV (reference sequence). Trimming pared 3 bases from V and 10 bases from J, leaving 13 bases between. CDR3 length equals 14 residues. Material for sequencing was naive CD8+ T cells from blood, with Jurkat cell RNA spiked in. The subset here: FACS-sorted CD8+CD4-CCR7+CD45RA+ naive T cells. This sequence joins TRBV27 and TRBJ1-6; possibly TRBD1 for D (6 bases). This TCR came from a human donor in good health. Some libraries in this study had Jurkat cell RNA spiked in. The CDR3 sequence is CASSLGGAFSPLHF. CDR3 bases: TGTGCCAGCAGTTTGGGGGGGGCGTTCTCACCCCTCCACTTT.